This TCR beta chain was found in a study of T-cell memory formation after mild COVID-19 (dated by TCRdb to about 2021). As for the study more broadly: Most TCR sequence clusters were specific to one of the two donors. In a couple of donors, T-cell clones that expanded and contracted after mild COVID-19 were tracked by sequencing TCRalpha and TCRbeta repertoires over time. The cohort comprised two young, previously healthy adult volunteers, one female and one male. Results the study describes overall, beyond this receptor: Only a couple of mild cases were covered in the study, and larger cohorts including severe cases with pre-infection samples were considered necessary. From day 15 to 85, contracting clones showed balanced CD4/CD8 phenotypes, whereas a second wave of clones that expanded from day 15 to 37 leaned towards CD4+. The second-wave clones that peaked on day 37 were not confirmed to be SARS-CoV-2 specific. Some responding clones were found in pre-infection memory, which suggests that pre-existing cross-reactive memory T cells took part in the SARS-CoV-2 response. Contracting CD4+ clones were located mainly in the CM and EM memory subsets, whereas CD8+ clones were found to be enriched in EMRA.

Ficoll-Paque density gradient centrifugation was used to isolate PBMCs. This clonotype was detected a few times. Its specific antigen is unknown. The record has no base qualities; no much larger clone is one base away. V lost 4 bases and J lost 5 bases; the stretch between them is 10 bases long. Inclusive of the bounding cysteine and phenylalanine, the CDR3 is 13 residues long. The entry retains the CDR3 DNA only, 39 bases that are in frame from base 1. Taken from the germline V gene, the CDR1 and CDR2 loops are KGHDR and SFDVKD. Sequencing was performed on an Illumina NovaSeq 6000. TCRalpha and TCRbeta cDNA libraries were built by 5'RACE with constant-segment primers, adding sample barcodes and unique molecular identifiers. RNA was extracted from every sample with Trizol reagent. Library amplification was performed in two PCR steps, and a second sample barcode and Illumina TruSeq adapters were introduced in the second step. Sequencing of the libraries was done on an Illumina NovaSeq, producing 2 x 150 bp paired-end reads. Per the authors' processing: With migec v1.2.7, reads were demultiplexed and then collapsed into UMI-guided consensus sequences. Using mixcr v2.1.11, UMI consensuses were aligned to TRA and TRB V and J templates and then assembled into clonotypes. A clonotype was counted as expanded or contracted only when both edgeR and NoisET called the clonotype significant, with the noise models trained on biological replicates. For edgeR calls, a false discovery rate-adjusted p below 0.01 and a log2 fold-change threshold of 1 were applied. As an exploratory analysis of dynamics, PCA with hierarchical clustering was applied to max-normalized trajectories of the 1000 most abundant clonotypes. The CD4 or CD8 phenotype of responding clones was assigned using the separately sequenced CD4+ and CD8+ repertoires. TCRdb ran its own pipeline on the public reads, namely fastp trimming at Q25 and MiXCR clone calling, and kept in-frame beta chains. Duplicate CDR3 protein sequences are folded into a single record with the most common DNA and genes. The V and J calls here are based on TCRdb, not the publication. Here the sample has around 150,000 distinct CDR3 sequences; roughly a third occur a single time. Together, the top ten hold approximately 12% of the sample.

This chain is built from TRBV24-1 and TRBJ1-1, with no confidently assigned D gene. The receptor's source is an adult woman who had mild COVID-19 (a few samples of this study predate the infection). The sample titles of this study are shuffled in the database, so cell type and time point are left out; the donor was told from shared clones. Input material: PBMCs or a T cell subset sorted from them (not recorded which). The DNA is TGTGCCACCAGTGACAGGCGTGGAACTGAAGCTTTCTTT. Translated, it reads CATSDRRGTEAFF.